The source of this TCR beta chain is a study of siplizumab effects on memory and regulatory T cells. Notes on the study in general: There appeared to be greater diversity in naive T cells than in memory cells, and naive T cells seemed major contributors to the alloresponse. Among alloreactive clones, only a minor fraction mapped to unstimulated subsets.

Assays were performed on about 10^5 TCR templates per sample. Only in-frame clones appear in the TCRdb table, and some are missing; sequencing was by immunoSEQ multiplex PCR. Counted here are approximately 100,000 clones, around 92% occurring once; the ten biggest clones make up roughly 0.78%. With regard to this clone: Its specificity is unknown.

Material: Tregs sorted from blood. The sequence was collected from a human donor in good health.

CDR3 DNA: TGTGCCAGCAGCTTGGCGACCGGGACGGGCTATGGCTACACCTTC. Translated, it gives CASSLATGTGYGYTF. This chain connects TRBV5-4 to TRBJ1-2; tentative D call: TRBD1 (5 bases). The CDR3 has 15 residues. V dropped 0 bases and J dropped 4 bases, with 13 bases sitting between them. Germline CDR1 SGHNT, CDR2 YYREEE (reference sequence).